This T cell receptor (beta chain) was sequenced for a study of T cell responses to AZD1222 COVID-19 vaccine. Study-level points and caveats: The CD4 TCRs associated with vaccination extended across spike and predominated at 160-218 and 743-854. Nearly half of spike-specific TCRs reportedly go after variant regions that carry no mutations. Baseline seropositivity occurred in only 5 or 6 AZD1222 recipients.

Method: immunoSEQ multiplex PCR; TCRdb's copy keeps in-frame clones and lacks some. The sample holds some 150,000 clones, under 95% seen once. Germline CDR1 and CDR2: KGHSH and LQKENI. The CDR3 length is 16 residues. The ends lost 0 bases at V and 5 bases at J; junction bases unmatched: 9. For this clone: The antigen remains undetermined.

The clonotype originates from an adult in good health. Specimen: peripheral blood, collected on day 0 of MenACWY control vaccination. The V and J genes are TRBV18 and TRBJ1-1, with 7 bases matching TRBD1. CDR3 DNA sequence: TGTGCCAGCTCACCACCGCACCAGGGGGTTGGAACTGAAGCTTTCTTT. The encoded protein is CASSPPHQGVGTEAFF. Combining the CDR3 with reference TRBV18 and TRBJ1-1 gives the whole variable domain NAGVMQNPRHLVRRRGQEARLRCSPMKGHSHVYWYRQLPEEGLKFMVYLQKENIIDESGMPKERFSAEFPKEGPSILRIQQVVRGDSAAYFCASSPPHQGVGTEAFFGQGTRLTVV.